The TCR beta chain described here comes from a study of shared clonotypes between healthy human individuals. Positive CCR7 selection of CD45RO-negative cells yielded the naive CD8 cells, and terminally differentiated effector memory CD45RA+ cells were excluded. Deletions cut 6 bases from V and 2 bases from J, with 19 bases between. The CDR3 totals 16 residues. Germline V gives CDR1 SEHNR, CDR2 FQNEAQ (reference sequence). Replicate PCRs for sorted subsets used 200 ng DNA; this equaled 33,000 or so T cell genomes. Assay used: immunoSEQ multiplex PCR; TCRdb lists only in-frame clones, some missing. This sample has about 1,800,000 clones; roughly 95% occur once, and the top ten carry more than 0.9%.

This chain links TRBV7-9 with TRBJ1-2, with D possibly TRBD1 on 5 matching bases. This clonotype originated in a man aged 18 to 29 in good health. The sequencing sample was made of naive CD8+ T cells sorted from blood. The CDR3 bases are TGTGCCAGCAGACTAGATGGGCAGGGTCTCAACTATGGCTACACCTTC. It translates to CASRLDGQGLNYGYTF.